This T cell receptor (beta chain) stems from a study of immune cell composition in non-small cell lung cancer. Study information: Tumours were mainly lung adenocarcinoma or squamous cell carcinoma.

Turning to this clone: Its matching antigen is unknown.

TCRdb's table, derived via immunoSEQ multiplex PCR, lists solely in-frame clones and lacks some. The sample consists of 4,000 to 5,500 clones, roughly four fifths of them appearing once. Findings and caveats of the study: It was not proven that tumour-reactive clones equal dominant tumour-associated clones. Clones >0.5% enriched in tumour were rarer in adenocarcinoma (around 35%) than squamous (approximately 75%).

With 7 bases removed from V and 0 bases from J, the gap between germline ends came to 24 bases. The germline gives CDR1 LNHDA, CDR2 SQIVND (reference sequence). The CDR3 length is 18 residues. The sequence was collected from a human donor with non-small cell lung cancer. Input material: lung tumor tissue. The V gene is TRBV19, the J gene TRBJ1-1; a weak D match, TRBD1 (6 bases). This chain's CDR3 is CASTSGRGRGSMNTEAFF. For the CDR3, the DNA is TGTGCCAGTACCTCCGGGAGGGGAAGGGGGTCTATGAACACTGAAGCTTTCTTT.